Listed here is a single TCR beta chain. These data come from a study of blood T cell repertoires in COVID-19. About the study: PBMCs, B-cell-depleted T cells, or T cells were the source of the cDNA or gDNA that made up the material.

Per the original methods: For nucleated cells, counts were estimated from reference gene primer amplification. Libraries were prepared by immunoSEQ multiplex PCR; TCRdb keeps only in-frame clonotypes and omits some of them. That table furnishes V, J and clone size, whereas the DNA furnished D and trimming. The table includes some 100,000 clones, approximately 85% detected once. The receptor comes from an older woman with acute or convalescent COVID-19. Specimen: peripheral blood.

This CDR3 reads CSASKAAGFNSPLHF. Here the CDR3 DNA reads TGCAGTGCTAGTAAGGCGGCAGGGTTCAATTCACCCCTCCACTTT. The V gene is TRBV20-1, the J gene TRBJ1-6; D is possibly TRBD1 (5 bases). V shed 3 bases and J shed 7 bases, with 16 bases lying between them. The length of the CDR3 is 15 residues. Germline V gene data show CDR1 as DFQATT and CDR2 as SNEGSKA (reference sequence).